This record concerns one T cell receptor beta chain sequence. Its matching antigen is unknown. This record comes from a study of T-cell reconstitution after alpha-beta-depleted transplantation in children. General study results and limits: One year post-transplant, T-cell counts and diversity were largely derived from T cells produced anew.

It was with unique molecular identifiers that the TCRbeta library was prepared. TCRdb used MiXCR to reprocess the PCR reads, holding one entry per CDR3 protein. This table holds about 58,000 distinct CDR3 sequences, approximately 46% found once. The CDR3 is 16 residues long. The V gene's germline CDR1 is SGDLS and CDR2 YYNGEE. The germline V and J ends were trimmed by 3 bases and 1 base, with 17 bases remaining between them. The V call is TRBV9, the J call TRBJ2-7, with D perhaps being TRBD1 or TRBD2 (5 bases each). Sequenced material: PBMCs, mostly from graft donor cells, taken 360 days after TCRalphabeta/CD19-depleted stem cell transplant. The TCR comes from a male patient younger than 18 who had a stem cell transplant for acute lymphoblastic leukemia, so the T cells may come from the graft donor. CDR3 sequence: CASSALRGPLSYEQYF. DNA of the CDR3: TGTGCCAGCAGCGCACTCCGGGGACCCCTATCCTACGAGCAGTACTTC.